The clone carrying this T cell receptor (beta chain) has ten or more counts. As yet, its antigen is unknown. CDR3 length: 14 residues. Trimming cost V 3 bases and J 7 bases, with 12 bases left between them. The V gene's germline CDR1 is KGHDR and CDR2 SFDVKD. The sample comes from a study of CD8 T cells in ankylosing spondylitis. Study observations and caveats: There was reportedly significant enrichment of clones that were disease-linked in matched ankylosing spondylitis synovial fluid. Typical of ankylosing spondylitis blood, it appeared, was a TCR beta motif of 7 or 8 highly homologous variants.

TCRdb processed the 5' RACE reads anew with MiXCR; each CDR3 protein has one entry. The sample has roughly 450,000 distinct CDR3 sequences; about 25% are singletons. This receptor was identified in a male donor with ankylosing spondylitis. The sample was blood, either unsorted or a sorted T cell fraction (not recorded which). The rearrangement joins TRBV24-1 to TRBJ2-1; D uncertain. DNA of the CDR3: TGTGCCACCAGTGATCCCCCGTATCAGAATGAGCAGTTCTTC. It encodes CATSDPPYQNEQFF.